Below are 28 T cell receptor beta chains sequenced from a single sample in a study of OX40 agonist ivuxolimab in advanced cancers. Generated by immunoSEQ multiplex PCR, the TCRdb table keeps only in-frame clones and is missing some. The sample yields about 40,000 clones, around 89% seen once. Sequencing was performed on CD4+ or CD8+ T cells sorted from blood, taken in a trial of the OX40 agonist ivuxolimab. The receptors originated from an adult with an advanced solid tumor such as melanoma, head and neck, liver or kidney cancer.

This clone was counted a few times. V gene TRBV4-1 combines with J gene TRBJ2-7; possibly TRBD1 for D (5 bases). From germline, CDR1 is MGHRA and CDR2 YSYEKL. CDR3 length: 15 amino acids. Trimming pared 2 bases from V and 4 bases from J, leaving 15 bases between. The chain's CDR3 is CASSQPASGLYEQYF. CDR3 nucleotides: TGCGCCAGCAGCCAACCCGCCTCAGGGCTATACGAGCAGTACTTC.

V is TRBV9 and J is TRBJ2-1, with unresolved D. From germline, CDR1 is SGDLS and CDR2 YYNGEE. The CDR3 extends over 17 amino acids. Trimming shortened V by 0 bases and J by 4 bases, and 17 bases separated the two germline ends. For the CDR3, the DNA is TGTGCCAGCAGCGTAGGAGTACTATCAATTTCATACAATGAGCAGTTCTTC. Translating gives CASSVGVLSISYNEQFF. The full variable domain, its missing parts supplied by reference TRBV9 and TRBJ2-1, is DSGVTQTPKHLITATGQRVTLRCSPRSGDLSVYWYQQSLDQGLQFLIQYYNGEERAKGNILERFSAQQFPDLHSELNLSSLELGDSALYFCASSVGVLSISYNEQFFGPGTRLTVL.

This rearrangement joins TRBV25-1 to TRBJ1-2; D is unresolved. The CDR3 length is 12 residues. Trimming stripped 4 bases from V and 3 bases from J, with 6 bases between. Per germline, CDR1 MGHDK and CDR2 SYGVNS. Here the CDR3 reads CASSGMYYGYTF. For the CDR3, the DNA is TGTGCCAGCAGTGGAATGTACTATGGCTACACCTTC.

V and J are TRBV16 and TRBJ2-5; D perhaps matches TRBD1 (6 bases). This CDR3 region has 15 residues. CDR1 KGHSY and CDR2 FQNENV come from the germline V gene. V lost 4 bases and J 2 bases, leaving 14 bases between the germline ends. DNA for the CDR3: TGTGCCAGCAGCCCGGGGACAAGGGGGCAAGAGACCCAGTACTTC. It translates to CASSPGTRGQETQYF. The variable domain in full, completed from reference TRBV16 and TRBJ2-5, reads GEEVAQTPKHLVRGEGQKAKLYCAPIKGHSYVFWYQQVLKNEFKFLISFQNENVFDETGMPKERFSAKCLPNSPCSLEIQATKLEDSAVYFCASSPGTRGQETQYFGPGTRLLVL.

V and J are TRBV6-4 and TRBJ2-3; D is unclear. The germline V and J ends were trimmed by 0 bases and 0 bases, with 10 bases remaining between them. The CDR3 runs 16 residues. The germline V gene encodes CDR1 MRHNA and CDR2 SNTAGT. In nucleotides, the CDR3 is TGTGCCAGCAGTGACTCAGCCGAACTTAGCACAGATACGCAGTATTTT. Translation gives CASSDSAELSTDTQYF.

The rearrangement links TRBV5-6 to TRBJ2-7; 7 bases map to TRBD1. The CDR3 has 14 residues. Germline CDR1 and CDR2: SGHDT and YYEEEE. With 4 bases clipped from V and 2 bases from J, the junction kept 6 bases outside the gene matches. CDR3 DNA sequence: TGTGCCAGCAGCGAGGGACAGCCTGCCTACGAGCAGTACTTC. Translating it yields CASSEGQPAYEQYF.

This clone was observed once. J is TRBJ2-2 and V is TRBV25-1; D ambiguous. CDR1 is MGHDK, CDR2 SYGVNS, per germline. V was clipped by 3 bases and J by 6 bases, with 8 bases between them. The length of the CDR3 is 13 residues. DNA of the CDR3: TGTGCCAGCAGTGACCGGCGATCCGGGGAGCTGTTTTTT. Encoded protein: CASSDRRSGELFF.

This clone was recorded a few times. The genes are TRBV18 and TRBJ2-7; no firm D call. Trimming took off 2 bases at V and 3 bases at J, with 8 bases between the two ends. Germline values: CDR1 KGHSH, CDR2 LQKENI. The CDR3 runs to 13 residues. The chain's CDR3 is CASSPSSGYEQYF. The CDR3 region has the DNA TGTGCCAGCTCACCATCCTCGGGCTACGAGCAGTACTTC.

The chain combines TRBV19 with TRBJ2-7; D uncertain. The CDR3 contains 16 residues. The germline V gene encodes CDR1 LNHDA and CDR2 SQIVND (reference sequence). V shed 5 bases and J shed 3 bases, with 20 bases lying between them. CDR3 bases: TGTGCCAGTAGTCTTAAATGGGCCGTAGGCGGCTACGAGCAGTACTTC. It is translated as CASSLKWAVGGYEQYF. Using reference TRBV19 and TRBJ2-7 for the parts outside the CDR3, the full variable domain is DGGITQSPKYLFRKEGQNVTLSCEQNLNHDAMYWYRQDPGQGLRLIYYSQIVNDFQKGDIAEGYSVSREKKESFPLTVTSAQKNPTAFYLCASSLKWAVGGYEQYFGPGTRLTVT.

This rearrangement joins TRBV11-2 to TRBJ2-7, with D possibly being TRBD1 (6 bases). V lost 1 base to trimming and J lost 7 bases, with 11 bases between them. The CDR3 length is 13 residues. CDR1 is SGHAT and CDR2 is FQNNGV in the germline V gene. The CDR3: CASSLVRGLEQYF. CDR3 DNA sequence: TGTGCCAGCAGCTTAGTGAGGGGGTTGGAGCAGTACTTC.

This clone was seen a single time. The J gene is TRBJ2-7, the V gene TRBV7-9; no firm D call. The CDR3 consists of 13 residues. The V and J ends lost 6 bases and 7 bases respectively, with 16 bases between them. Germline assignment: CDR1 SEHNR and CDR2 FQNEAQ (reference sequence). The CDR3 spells CASSLTGAPEQYF. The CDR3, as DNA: TGTGCCAGCAGTTTAACGGGCGCACCGGAGCAGTACTTC.

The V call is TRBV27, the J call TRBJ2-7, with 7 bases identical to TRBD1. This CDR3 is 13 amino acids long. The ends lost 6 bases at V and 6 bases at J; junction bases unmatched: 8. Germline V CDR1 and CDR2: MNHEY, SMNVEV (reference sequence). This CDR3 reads CASSPFRGTEQYF. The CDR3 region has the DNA TGTGCCAGCAGCCCCTTCAGGGGGACCGAGCAGTACTTC.

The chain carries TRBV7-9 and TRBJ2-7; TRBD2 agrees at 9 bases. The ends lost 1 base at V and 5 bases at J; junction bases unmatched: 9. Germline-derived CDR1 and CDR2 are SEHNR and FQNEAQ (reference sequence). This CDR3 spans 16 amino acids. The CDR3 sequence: CASSLGLAGRRDEQYF. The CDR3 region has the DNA TGTGCCAGCAGCTTAGGGCTAGCGGGGCGGCGCGACGAGCAGTACTTC.

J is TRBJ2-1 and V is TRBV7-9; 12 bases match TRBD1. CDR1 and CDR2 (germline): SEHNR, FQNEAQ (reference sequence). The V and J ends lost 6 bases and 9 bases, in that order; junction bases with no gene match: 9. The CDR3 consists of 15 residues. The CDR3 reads CASRPGTGGSSEQFF. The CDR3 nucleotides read TGTGCCAGCAGACCCGGGACAGGGGGCTCAAGTGAGCAGTTCTTC.

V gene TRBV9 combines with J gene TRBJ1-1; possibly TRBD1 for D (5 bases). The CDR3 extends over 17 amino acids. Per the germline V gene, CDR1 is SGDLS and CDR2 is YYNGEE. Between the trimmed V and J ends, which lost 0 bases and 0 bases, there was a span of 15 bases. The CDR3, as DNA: TGTGCCAGCAGCGTAGGTTCCAGCGGGACGGTGAACACTGAAGCTTTCTTT. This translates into CASSVGSSGTVNTEAFF.

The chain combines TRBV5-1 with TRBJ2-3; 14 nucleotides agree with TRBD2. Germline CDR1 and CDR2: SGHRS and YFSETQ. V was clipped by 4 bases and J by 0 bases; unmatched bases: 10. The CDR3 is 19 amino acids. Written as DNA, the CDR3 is TGCGCCAGCAGCGCCGGGACTAGCGGGAGTTCCCTAAGCACAGATACGCAGTATTTT. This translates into CASSAGTSGSSLSTDTQYF.

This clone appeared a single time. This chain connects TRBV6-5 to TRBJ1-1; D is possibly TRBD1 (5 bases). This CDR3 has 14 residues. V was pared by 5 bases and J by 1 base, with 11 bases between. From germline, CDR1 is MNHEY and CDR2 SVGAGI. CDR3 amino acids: CASSIGTTNTEAFF. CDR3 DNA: TGTGCCAGCAGTATTGGGACCACGAACACTGAAGCTTTCTTT.

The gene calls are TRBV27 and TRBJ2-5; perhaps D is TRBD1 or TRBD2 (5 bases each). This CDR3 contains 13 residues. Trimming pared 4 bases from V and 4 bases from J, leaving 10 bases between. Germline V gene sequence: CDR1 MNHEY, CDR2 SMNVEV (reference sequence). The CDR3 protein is CASSSAGRETQYF. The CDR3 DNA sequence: TGTGCCAGCAGTTCTGCAGGGAGAGAGACCCAGTACTTC.

The CDR3 region is CASSVDRIGYTF. In nucleotides, the CDR3 is TGTGCCAGCAGTGTCGACAGGATCGGCTACACCTTC. This chain uses TRBV25-1 with TRBJ1-2; a weak D match, TRBD1 (6 bases). Germline lookup yields CDR1 MGHDK and CDR2 SYGVNS. V was cut by 4 bases and J by 8 bases, with 11 bases left in between. The length of the CDR3 is 12 residues.

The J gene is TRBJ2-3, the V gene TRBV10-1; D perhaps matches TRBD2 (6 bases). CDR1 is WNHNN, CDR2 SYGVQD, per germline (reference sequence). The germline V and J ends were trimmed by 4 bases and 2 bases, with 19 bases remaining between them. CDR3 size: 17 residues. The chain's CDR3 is CASSGPSGVGFTDTQYF. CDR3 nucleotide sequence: TGCGCCAGCAGTGGCCCCTCGGGGGTGGGATTCACAGATACGCAGTATTTT.

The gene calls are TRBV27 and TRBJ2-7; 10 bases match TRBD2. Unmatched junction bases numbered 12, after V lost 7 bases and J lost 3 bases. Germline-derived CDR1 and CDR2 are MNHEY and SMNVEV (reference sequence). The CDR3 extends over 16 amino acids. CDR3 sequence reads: CASNKNLGLARYEQYF. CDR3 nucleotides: TGTGCCAGCAACAAAAATTTGGGACTAGCGCGCTACGAGCAGTACTTC.

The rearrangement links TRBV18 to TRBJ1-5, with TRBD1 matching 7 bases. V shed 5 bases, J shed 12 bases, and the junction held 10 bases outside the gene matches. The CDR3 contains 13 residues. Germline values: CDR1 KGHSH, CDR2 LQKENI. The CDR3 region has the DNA TGTGCCAGCTCATCGCTCTACAGGGGAAGCCAGCATTTT. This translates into CASSSLYRGSQHF.

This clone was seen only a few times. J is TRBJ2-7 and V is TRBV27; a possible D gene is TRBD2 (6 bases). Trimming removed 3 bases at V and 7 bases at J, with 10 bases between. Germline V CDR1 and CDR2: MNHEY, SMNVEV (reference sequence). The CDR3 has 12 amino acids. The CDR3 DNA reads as TGTGCCAGCAGTTTGGGGGGAGGTGAGCAGTACTTC. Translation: CASSLGGGEQYF.

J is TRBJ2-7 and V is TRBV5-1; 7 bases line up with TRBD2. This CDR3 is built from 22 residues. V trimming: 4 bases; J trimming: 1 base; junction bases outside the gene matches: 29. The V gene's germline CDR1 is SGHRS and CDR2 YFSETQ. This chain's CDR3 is CASSALFHFGGSTTIGSYEQYF. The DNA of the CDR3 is TGCGCCAGCAGCGCCCTGTTCCACTTCGGCGGGAGCACCACAATTGGGTCCTACGAGCAGTACTTC.

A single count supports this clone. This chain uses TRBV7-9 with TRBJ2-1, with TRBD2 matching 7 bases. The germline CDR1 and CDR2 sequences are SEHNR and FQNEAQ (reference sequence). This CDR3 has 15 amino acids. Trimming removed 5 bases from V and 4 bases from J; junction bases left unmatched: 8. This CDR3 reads CASSPTSAKYNEQFF. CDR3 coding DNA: TGTGCCAGCAGCCCCACTAGCGCCAAATACAATGAGCAGTTCTTC.

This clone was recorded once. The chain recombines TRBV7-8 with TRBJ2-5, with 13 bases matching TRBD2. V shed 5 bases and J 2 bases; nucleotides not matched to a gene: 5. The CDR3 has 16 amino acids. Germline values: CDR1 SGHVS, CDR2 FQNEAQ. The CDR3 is CASSQGLAGLQETQYF. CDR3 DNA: TGTGCCAGCAGCCAGGGACTAGCGGGGTTACAAGAGACCCAGTACTTC. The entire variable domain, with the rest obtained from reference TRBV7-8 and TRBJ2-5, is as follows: GAGVSQSPRYKVAKRGQDVALRCDPISGHVSLFWYQQALGQGPEFLTYFQNEAQLDKSGLPSDRFFAERPEGSVSTLKIQRTQQEDSAVYLCASSQGLAGLQETQYFGPGTRLLVL.

The CDR3 here is CAWTAGITEAFF. As DNA, the CDR3 is TGTGCCTGGACGGCAGGGATCACTGAAGCTTTCTTT. The chain recombines TRBV30 with TRBJ1-1, with D perhaps matching TRBD1 (5 bases). The length of the CDR3 is 12 residues. Germline CDR1 is GTSNPN and CDR2 is SVGIG (reference sequence). V lost 4 bases and J lost 4, with 10 bases in between. Using reference TRBV30 and TRBJ1-1 for the parts outside the CDR3, the full variable domain is SQTIHQWPATLVQPVGSPLSLECTVEGTSNPNLYWYRQAAGRGLQLLFYSVGIGQISSEVPQNLSASRPQDRQFILSSKKLLLSDSGFYLCAWTAGITEAFFGQGTRLTVV.

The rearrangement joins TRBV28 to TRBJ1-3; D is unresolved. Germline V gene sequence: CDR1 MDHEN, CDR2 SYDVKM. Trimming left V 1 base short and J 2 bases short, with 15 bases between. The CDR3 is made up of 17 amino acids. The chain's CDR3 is CASSLFTGRRAGNTIYF. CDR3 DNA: TGTGCCAGCAGTTTATTTACGGGAAGAAGGGCTGGAAACACCATATATTTT.